This TCR beta chain was sequenced for a study of blood T cell repertoires in COVID-19. Produced via immunoSEQ multiplex PCR; TCRdb's table is partial and in-frame only. The sample yields fewer than 300,000 clones, 80% to 90% seen once. The source is a woman aged 30 to 39 with COVID-19, enrolled during active disease. Sequencing was done on a sample of peripheral blood.

The DNA for the CDR3 is TGTGCCAGCACCGCCCCCGGGACACCCCCCTACGAGCAGTACTTC. Residues: CASTAPGTPPYEQYF. The chain recombines TRBV27 with TRBJ2-7; D possibly corresponds to TRBD1 (6 bases). This CDR3 comprises 15 residues. CDR1 and CDR2 from the germline V gene are MNHEY and SMNVEV (reference sequence). V was pared by 7 bases and J by 2 bases, with 18 bases between.